This record concerns one T cell receptor beta chain sequence. Specified treatment: oral pan-JAK inhibitor, 5-10 mg twice daily. Lesional scalp tissue (obtained by punch biopsy) and peripheral blood were collected from alopecia areata patients. These data come from a study of CD8+ T cells in alopecia areata. Background on the study: Tofacitinib lasted 6 to 18 months, then 6 months off drug.

Extracted from the samples, RNA was reverse transcribed into cDNA to serve as the sequencing template. Profiling relied on immunoSEQ multiplex PCR, and the TCRdb table lists in-frame clones only, not all of them. The sample records 200,000 to 250,000 clones, under 70% being singletons. Trimming left V 5 bases short and J 4 bases short, with 20 bases between. The germline CDR1 and CDR2 sequences are SNHLY and FYNNEI. The CDR3 extends over 17 amino acids. This sequence was found in a human donor with alopecia areata. V is TRBV2 and J is TRBJ1-4; D not resolved. The source was CD4+ T cells sorted from blood, collected at week 4, from a patient treated with tofacitinib. This chain's CDR3 is CASSPLVSGPLNEKLFF. As DNA, the CDR3 is TGTGCCAGCAGTCCGTTGGTTTCCGGGCCCCTTAATGAAAAACTGTTTTTT.